Shown below are 15 T cell receptor beta chains from a single sample sequenced in a study of cytomegalovirus exposure and HLA in healthy donors. PCR employed 60 Vbeta and 13 Jbeta primers. Sequencing was performed with immunoSEQ multiplex PCR; in TCRdb, only in-frame clones are kept and a portion is missing. The table lists roughly 160,000 clones, more than 60% of them singletons. The sequencing input was PBMCs. Every receptor here comes from a man in his forties in good health and CMV-seronegative.

This clone was counted only a few times. The rearrangement uses TRBV9 and TRBJ1-2; tentative D call: TRBD1 (5 bases). This CDR3 comprises 14 residues. V dropped 0 bases and J dropped 3 bases, with 9 bases sitting between them. CDR1 is SGDLS, CDR2 YYNGEE, per germline. The CDR3 sequence is CASSVGDSHYGYTF. CDR3 bases: TGTGCCAGCAGCGTAGGGGACTCACACTATGGCTACACCTTC.

V is TRBV19 and J is TRBJ1-5, with 7 bases that match TRBD1. Germline values: CDR1 LNHDA, CDR2 SQIVND (reference sequence). J lost 4 bases, V lost 1 base, and 10 bases had no gene match. This CDR3 spans 17 amino acids. The CDR3 DNA is TGTGCCAGTAGTATAGGCACACAGGGGAGACGGAATCAGCCCCAGCATTTT. The encoded protein is CASSIGTQGRRNQPQHF.

V and J are TRBV6-1 and TRBJ2-2, with D uncertain. The CDR3 contains 15 residues. The ends were cut back, 6 bases at V and 0 bases at J, with 11 bases in the middle. The germline V gene encodes CDR1 MNHNS and CDR2 SASEGT. The CDR3 coding sequence is TGTGCCAGCAGACACGACAAAACGAACACCGGGGAGCTGTTTTTT. Translating gives CASRHDKTNTGELFF.

This clone has only a few counts. J is TRBJ2-7 and V is TRBV2, with D perhaps TRBD2 (5 bases). Germline CDR1 SNHLY, CDR2 FYNNEI. CDR3 length equals 11 residues. Trimming took off 8 bases at V and 2 bases at J, with 7 bases between the two ends. The chain's CDR3 is CASGRTYEQYF. Written as DNA, the CDR3 is TGTGCCAGCGGGAGAACCTACGAGCAGTACTTC.

In this sample, this clone turned up once. The chain links TRBV30 to TRBJ1-2; TRBD1 agrees at 9 bases. After removal of 8 bases from V and 8 bases from J, the junction contained 15 bases not matched to a gene. This CDR3 has 14 amino acids. Germline V gene sequence: CDR1 GTSNPN, CDR2 SVGIG (reference sequence). The CDR3 region has the DNA TGTGCCGGCTTCATTGGACAGGGGTTTTACGGCTACACCTTC. Protein: CAGFIGQGFYGYTF.

This chain links TRBV4-1 with TRBJ1-2, with 11 bases matching TRBD1. The CDR3 consists of 16 residues. Germline V gene data show CDR1 as MGHRA and CDR2 as YSYEKL. J lost 7 bases, V lost 4 bases, and 11 bases had no gene match. The CDR3 DNA sequence: TGCGCCAGCAGCCCCGGGGGACAGGGGGTTTTCTCTGGCTACACCTTC. Its translation: CASSPGGQGVFSGYTF.

The rearrangement links TRBV7-3 to TRBJ2-3; 8 bases are shared with TRBD1. CDR1 is SGHTA, CDR2 FQGTGA, per germline. The CDR3 spans 15 residues. Trimming at V came to 5 bases and at J to 0 bases, leaving 4 bases not matched to a gene. This CDR3 is CASSQTGASTDTQYF. CDR3 DNA: TGTGCCAGCAGCCAGACAGGGGCTAGCACAGATACGCAGTATTTT.

V usage is TRBV13 and J usage is TRBJ2-7, with D uncertain. Germline V gene data show CDR1 as PRHDT and CDR2 as FYEKMQ (reference sequence). Trimming pared 1 base from V and 5 bases from J, leaving 9 bases between. The CDR3 has 13 amino acids. The CDR3 DNA reads as TGTGCCAGCAGCTTAGCACAGTCCCACGAGCAGTACTTC. This gives the protein CASSLAQSHEQYF. The variable domain in full, with the rest retrieved from reference TRBV13 and TRBJ2-7, is AAGVIQSPRHLIKEKRETATLKCYPIPRHDTVYWYQQGPGQDPQFLISFYEKMQSDKGSIPDRFSAQQFSDYHSELNMSSLELGDSALYFCASSLAQSHEQYFGPGTRLTVT.

This chain joins TRBV7-6 and TRBJ1-6; 9 bases are a match to TRBD1. Losses at the gene ends were 1 base for V and 8 bases for J; bases not matched to a gene: 0. The CDR3 is 14 amino acids. Germline V gives CDR1 SGHVS, CDR2 FNYEAQ. The DNA for the CDR3 is TGTGCCAGCAGCTTAGGACAGGGGGATTCACCCCTCCACTTT. Protein: CASSLGQGDSPLHF.

This chain joins TRBV10-3 and TRBJ1-1; unclear D gene. The CDR3 loop spans 12 amino acids. Per the germline V gene, CDR1 is ENHRY and CDR2 is SYGVKD. Trimming shortened V by 3 bases and J by 4 bases, and 6 bases separated the two germline ends. This CDR3 is CAISDPVTEAFF. CDR3 in DNA: TGTGCCATCAGTGACCCCGTCACTGAAGCTTTCTTT.

This rearrangement joins TRBV5-1 to TRBJ2-7, with D perhaps matching TRBD2 (5 bases). CDR1 SGHRS and CDR2 YFSETQ come from the germline V gene. The CDR3 is made up of 14 amino acids. V was cut by 0 bases and J by 6 bases, with 13 bases left in between. The CDR3 protein is CASSLGGGRVEQYF. The DNA for the CDR3 is TGCGCCAGCAGCTTGGGAGGTGGGAGAGTCGAGCAGTACTTC.

The chain combines TRBV2 with TRBJ1-2; no reliable D call. The germline V gene encodes CDR1 SNHLY and CDR2 FYNNEI. The germline V and J ends were trimmed by 0 bases and 0 bases, with 5 bases remaining between them. This CDR3 is built from 14 residues. CDR3 nucleotides: TGTGCCAGCAGTGAAGCGGCCACTAACTATGGCTACACCTTC. It specifies CASSEAATNYGYTF.

The chain's CDR3 is CASSMGLPDTQYF. The CDR3 nucleotides read TGTGCCAGTAGTATGGGACTTCCGGATACGCAGTATTTT. The chain links TRBV19 to TRBJ2-3, with D maybe TRBD2 (6 bases). CDR1 and CDR2 from the germline V gene are LNHDA and SQIVND (reference sequence). Trimming left V 3 bases short and J 6 bases short, with 10 bases between. The CDR3 totals 13 residues. Full variable domain (rest looked up from reference TRBV19 and TRBJ2-3): DGGITQSPKYLFRKEGQNVTLSCEQNLNHDAMYWYRQDPGQGLRLIYYSQIVNDFQKGDIAEGYSVSREKKESFPLTVTSAQKNPTAFYLCASSMGLPDTQYFGPGTRLTVL.

The genes are TRBV6-1 and TRBJ1-4, with 8 bases matching TRBD1. Germline-derived CDR1 and CDR2 are MNHNS and SASEGT. With V trimmed by 6 bases and J by 8 bases, 8 bases remained unmatched. There are 14 residues in the CDR3. The CDR3 nucleotides read TGTGCCAGCAGGGACAGGGCTCAAGAGGAAAAACTGTTTTTT. Encoded protein: CASRDRAQEEKLFF.

The chain recombines TRBV6-4 with TRBJ2-1; TRBD1 matches at 7 bases. The V and J ends lost 8 bases and 4 bases, in that order; junction bases with no gene match: 5. Germline-derived CDR1 and CDR2 are MRHNA and SNTAGT. There are 13 residues in the CDR3. In DNA, the CDR3 is TGTGCCAGCTCCCAGGGGGTGTACAATGAGCAGTTCTTC. Its protein is CASSQGVYNEQFF.